The sequence of this T cell receptor (beta chain) was determined in a study of T cells in Graves' hyperthyroidism and ophthalmopathy. The wider study: Peripheral blood specimens were obtained at initial diagnosis, prior to any treatment.

Amplification targeted TCR beta CDR3 regions from RNA transcripts. Using the HTBI primer set, a first-round RT-PCR was run on the TCR CDR3. TCRdb redid the calling of the multiplex PCR reads with MiXCR, one entry per CDR3 protein. Among 250,000 to 300,000 distinct CDR3 sequences listed, roughly 15% were seen once. Points from the study as a whole: Onset of ophthalmopathy came a median approximately 6.8 months after the model predicted it.

CDR1 and CDR2 from the germline V gene are LGHNT and FRNRAP. The CDR3 loop spans 19 amino acids. V was clipped by 3 bases and J by 0 bases, with 21 bases between them. A remark on this clonotype: The antigen is not known.

PBMCs were collected from an approximately 10 ml volume of fresh peripheral blood. This chain uses TRBV12-5 with TRBJ2-1; weak D call: TRBD2 (5 bases). Sequences were obtained from blood. The receptor was derived from a woman aged 40 to 55 with Graves' hyperthyroidism that later progressed to Graves' ophthalmopathy. This CDR3 reads CASGFDPPADLGSYNEQFF. Here the CDR3 DNA reads TGTGCTAGTGGTTTCGATCCCCCAGCGGATCTAGGCTCCTACAATGAGCAGTTCTTC.